This TCR beta chain was sequenced during a study of neurological immune-mediated disorders. Germline values: CDR1 DFQATT, CDR2 SNEGSKA (reference sequence). The CDR3 runs 15 residues. V was pared by 5 bases and J by 3 bases, with 8 bases of the junction left unmatched. This clonotype was recorded at least ten times. Antigen unknown. 5'RACE generated cDNA with 10-nucleotide random UMIs. TCRdb reprocessed the 5' RACE reads with MiXCR, giving one entry per CDR3 protein. This sample has about 22,000 distinct CDR3 sequences, with roughly a sixth found just once. Study outcomes and limitations: The expanded clones of different subjects shared no CDR3 amino acid sequences (suggesting private repertoires in all groups). The multiple sclerosis repertoire cluster had no clinical or MRI correlate.

CD4+ or CD8+ T cells at a count of some 1 million served as input for the sorted libraries. The sequencing sample was made of CD8+ T cells from blood. The V and J genes are TRBV20-1 and TRBJ2-1, with 9 bases that match TRBD2. This clonotype was sampled from a woman aged 18-30 years with multiple sclerosis. The CDR3 DNA follows: TGCAGTGCTCCTCTAATAGCGGGAGACTACAATGAGCAGTTCTTC. Residues: CSAPLIAGDYNEQFF.